This record covers a single T cell receptor beta chain. Its target is not known. Sequencing used immunoSEQ multiplex PCR; TCRdb keeps in-frame clones, though not all of them. The table has about 83,000 clones, more than 95% seen once. The length of the CDR3 is 15 residues. Germline V gives CDR1 LNHDA, CDR2 SQIVND (reference sequence). V lost 1 base and J 1 base, leaving 10 bases between the germline ends. The data belong to a study of Tregs in tolerant kidney transplant recipients. Study conclusions and caveats: In tolerant patients, donor-specific Tregs outgrew total Tregs, suggesting antigen-driven expansion. Validation in larger populations is needed because few patients were studied.

The material sequenced was CD4+ T cells from blood, taken before the transplant. This TCR was sampled from a human donor who received a combined kidney and bone marrow transplant. The rearrangement links TRBV19 to TRBJ1-1, with D hard to call. The CDR3 protein is CASSIGGVKNTEAFF. Written as DNA, the CDR3 is TGTGCCAGTAGTATAGGCGGGGTTAAGAACACTGAAGCTTTCTTT.